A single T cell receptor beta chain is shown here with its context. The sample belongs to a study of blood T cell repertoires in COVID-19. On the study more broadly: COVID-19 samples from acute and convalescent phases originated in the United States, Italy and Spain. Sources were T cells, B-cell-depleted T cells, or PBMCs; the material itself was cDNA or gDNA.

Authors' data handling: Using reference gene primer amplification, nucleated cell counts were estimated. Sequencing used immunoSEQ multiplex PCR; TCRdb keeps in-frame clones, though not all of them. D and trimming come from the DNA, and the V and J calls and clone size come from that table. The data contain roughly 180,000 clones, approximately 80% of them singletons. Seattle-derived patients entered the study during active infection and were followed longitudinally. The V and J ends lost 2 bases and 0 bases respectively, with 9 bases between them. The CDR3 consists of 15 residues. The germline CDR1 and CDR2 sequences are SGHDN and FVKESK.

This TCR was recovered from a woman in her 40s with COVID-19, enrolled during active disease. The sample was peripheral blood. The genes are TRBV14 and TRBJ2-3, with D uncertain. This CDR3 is CASSQSRGSTDTQYF. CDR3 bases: TGTGCCAGCAGCCAATCTCGCGGTAGCACAGATACGCAGTATTTT.